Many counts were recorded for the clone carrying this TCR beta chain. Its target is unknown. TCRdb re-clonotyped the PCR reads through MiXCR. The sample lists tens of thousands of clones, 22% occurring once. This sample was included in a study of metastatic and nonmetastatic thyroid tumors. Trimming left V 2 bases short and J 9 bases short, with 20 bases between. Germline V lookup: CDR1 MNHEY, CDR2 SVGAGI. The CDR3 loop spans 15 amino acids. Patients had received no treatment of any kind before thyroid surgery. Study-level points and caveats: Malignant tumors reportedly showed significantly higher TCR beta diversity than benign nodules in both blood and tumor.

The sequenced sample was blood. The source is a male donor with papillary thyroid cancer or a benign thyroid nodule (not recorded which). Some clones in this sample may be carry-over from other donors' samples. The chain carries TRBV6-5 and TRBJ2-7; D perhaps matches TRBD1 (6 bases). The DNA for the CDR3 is TGTGCCAGCAGTTACCCGGCAGGGGATTATCGGGGGCAGTACTTC. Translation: CASSYPAGDYRGQYF.